The present TCR beta chain was sequenced within a study of blood T cell repertoires in COVID-19 (dated by TCRdb to 2018 to 2020). Regarding the research as a whole: Collaborator samples came from the United States, Italy and Spain and covered acute and convalescent phases of COVID-19. The repertoires were made available in a free public database intended to serve as a resource for research on the immune response to SARS-CoV-2. Subjects who had been exposed to COVID-19, were actively infected with it, or had recovered from it provided the deeply sampled blood TCRbeta repertoires that made up the dataset. Where available, HLA class I and class II types were taken from metadata supplied by the sample provider and were not determined by assay-based typing. The samples were drawn from two sources: the first 160 participants of the ongoing ImmuneRACE study, and fewer than 1,500 subjects contributed by 6 global collaborators. Sample metadata almost always included a de-identified subject ID, COVID-19 status, age in years and sex. The prospective study material was composed of cDNA or gDNA derived from T cells, B-cell-depleted T cells, or PBMCs.

In Seattle, one collaborating source enrolled patients while the infection was active and tracked those patients longitudinally over the course of disease. Each collaborating institution followed its own protocols to collect whole blood in K2EDTA tubes. Collaborator samples were shipped for TCRbeta analysis as frozen whole blood, isolated PBMCs, or DNA extracted from either sample type. The immunoSEQ Assay, a bias-controlled multiplex PCR, was used to amplify TCRbeta CDR3 regions from genomic DNA. As for the original processing: Within the assay, amplification of reference gene primers was used to estimate how many nucleated cells each sample contained. Sequence reads were collapsed and filtered to measure the absolute abundance of every unique TCRbeta CDR3 rearrangement. For each sample, productive Simpson clonality was calculated as the square root of Simpson's diversity index over productive rearrangements. The table was pulled from immuneACCESS by TCRdb, which kept in-frame rearrangements only. Such tables lose some clones; where checked, under half of the loss comes from unresolved V genes, and the rest has no known cause. For V, J and clone size, that table is used; D and trimming come from the DNA. The sample has around 52,000 clones on record, about 85% of them singletons. Roughly a fifth of the sample lies in the top ten.

The cysteine opens and the phenylalanine closes a CDR3 of 15 amino acids. The kept DNA is CDR3 alone, 45 bases in frame from the first base. V trim: 6 bases; J trim: 7 bases; unmatched bases: 9. CDR1 and CDR2 (MNHEY, SVGAGI) derive from the germline V gene. The paper as a whole reports these results and caveats: How much clinical and demographic metadata was included differed by source and by participant, and the metadata was provided uncurated.

In the case of this clone: Its binding antigen is unknown. Nothing much larger sits one base from this clone, and base qualities are not available.

The chain is assembled from TRBV6-5 and TRBJ2-1; TRBD2 fits 10 bases in the junction. This TCR was recovered from a woman of 80 years or more with COVID-19, enrolled during active disease. Material for sequencing was peripheral blood. The DNA sequence reads TGTGCCAGCAGGCCCCAGCGGGGGGGCCAGAATGAGCAGTTCTTC. This yields the protein CASRPQRGGQNEQFF.